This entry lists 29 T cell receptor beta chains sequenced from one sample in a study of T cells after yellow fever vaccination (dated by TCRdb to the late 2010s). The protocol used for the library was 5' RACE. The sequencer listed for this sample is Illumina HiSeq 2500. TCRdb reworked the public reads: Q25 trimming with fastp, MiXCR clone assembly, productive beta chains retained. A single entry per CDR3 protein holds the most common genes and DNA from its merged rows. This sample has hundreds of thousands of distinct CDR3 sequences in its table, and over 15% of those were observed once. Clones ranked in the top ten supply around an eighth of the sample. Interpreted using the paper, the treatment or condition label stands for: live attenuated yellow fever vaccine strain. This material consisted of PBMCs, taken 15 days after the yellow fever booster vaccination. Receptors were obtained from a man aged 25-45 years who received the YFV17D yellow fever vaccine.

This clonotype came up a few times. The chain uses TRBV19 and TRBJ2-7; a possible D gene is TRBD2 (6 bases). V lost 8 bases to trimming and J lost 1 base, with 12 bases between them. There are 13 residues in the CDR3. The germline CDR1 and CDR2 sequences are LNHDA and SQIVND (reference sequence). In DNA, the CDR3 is TGTGCCAGTGCCTTCGGGGGATCCTACGAGCAGTACTTC. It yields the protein CASAFGGSYEQYF.

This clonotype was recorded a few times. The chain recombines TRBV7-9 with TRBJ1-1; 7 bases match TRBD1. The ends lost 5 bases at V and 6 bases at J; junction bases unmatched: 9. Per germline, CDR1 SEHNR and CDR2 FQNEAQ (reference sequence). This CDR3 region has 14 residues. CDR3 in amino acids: CASSPLDRAAEAFF. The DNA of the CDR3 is TGTGCCAGCAGCCCCCTCGACAGGGCGGCTGAAGCTTTCTTT.

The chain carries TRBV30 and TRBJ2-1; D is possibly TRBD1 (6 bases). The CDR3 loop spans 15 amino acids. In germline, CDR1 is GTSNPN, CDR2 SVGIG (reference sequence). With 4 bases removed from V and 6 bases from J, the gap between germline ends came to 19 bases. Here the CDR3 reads CAWKTQAGGGNEQFF. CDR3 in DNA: TGTGCCTGGAAGACCCAGGCTGGGGGCGGCAATGAGCAGTTCTTC. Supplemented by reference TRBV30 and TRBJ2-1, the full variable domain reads SQTIHQWPATLVQPVGSPLSLECTVEGTSNPNLYWYRQAAGRGLQLLFYSVGIGQISSEVPQNLSASRPQDRQFILSSKKLLLSDSGFYLCAWKTQAGGGNEQFFGPGTRLTVL.

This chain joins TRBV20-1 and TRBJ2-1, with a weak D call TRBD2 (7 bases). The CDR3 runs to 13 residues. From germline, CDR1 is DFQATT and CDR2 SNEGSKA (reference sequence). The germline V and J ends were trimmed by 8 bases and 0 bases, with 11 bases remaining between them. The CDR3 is CSRGGSSYNEQFF. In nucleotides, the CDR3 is TGCAGTAGGGGGGGGAGCTCCTACAATGAGCAGTTCTTC.

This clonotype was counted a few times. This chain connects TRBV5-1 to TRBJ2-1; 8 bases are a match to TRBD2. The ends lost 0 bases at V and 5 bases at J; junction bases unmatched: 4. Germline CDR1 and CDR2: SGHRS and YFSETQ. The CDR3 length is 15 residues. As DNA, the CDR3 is TGCGCCAGCAGCTTGGTGGCGGGAGGAAACAATGAGCAGTTCTTC. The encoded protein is CASSLVAGGNNEQFF.

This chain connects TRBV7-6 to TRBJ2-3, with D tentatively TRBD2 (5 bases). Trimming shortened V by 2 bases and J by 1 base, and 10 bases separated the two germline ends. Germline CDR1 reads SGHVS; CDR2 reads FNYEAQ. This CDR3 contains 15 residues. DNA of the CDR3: TGTGCCAGCAGCTTACAGGACTTCGGCACAGATACGCAGTATTTT. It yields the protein CASSLQDFGTDTQYF.

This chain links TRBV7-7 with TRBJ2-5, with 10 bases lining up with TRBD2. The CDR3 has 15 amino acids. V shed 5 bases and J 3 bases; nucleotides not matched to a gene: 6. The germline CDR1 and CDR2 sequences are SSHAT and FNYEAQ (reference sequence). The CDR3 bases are TGTGCCAGCAGCGCCATGAGCGGGAGGGAAGAGACCCAGTACTTC. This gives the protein CASSAMSGREETQYF.

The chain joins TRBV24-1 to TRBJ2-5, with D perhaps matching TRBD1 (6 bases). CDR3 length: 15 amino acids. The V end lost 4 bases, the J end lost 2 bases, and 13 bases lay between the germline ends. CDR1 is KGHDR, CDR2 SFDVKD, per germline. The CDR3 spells CATSEGQWRQETQYF. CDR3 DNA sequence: TGTGCCACCAGTGAAGGACAGTGGCGGCAAGAGACCCAGTACTTC.

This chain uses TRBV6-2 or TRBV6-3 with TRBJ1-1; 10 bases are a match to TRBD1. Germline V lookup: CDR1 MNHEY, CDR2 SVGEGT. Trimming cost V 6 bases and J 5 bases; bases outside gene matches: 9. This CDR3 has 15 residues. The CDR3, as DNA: TGTGCCAGCAGAAACCGACAGGGGGCTAATACTGAAGCTTTCTTT. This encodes CASRNRQGANTEAFF.

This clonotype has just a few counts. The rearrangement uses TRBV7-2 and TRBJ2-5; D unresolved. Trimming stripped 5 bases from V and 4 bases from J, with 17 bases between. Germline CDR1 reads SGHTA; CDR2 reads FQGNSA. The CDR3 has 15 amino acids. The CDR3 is CASSAMAFEAETQYF. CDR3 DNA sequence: TGTGCCAGCAGCGCGATGGCATTTGAGGCAGAGACCCAGTACTTC.

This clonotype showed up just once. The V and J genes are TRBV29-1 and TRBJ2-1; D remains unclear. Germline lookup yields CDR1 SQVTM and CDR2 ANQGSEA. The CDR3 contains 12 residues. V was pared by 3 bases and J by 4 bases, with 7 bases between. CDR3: CSVETDYNEQFF. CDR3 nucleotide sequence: TGCAGCGTTGAGACGGATTACAATGAGCAGTTCTTC.

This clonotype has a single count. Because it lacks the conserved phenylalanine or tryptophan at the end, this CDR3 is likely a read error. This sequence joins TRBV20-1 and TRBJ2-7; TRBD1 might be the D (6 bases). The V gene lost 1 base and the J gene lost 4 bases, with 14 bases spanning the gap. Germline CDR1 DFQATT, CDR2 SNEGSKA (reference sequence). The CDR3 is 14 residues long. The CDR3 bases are TGCAGTGCTAGAGGGACAGCCTCAACTTACGAGCAGTACTAC. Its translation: CSARGTASTYEQYY.

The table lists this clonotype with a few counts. The CDR3 DNA reads TGTGCCAGCAGCATCCGGGACAGAGAACGAACTTCCTACAATGAGCAGTTCTTC. It encodes CASSIRDRERTSYNEQFF. The chain employs TRBV11-2 and TRBJ2-1; 7 bases align to TRBD1. The ends lost 5 bases at V and 1 base at J; junction bases unmatched: 14. Germline CDR1 reads SGHAT; CDR2 reads FQNNGV. This CDR3 has 18 residues. The full variable domain, with the rest looked up from reference TRBV11-2 and TRBJ2-1, is EAGVAQSPRYKIIEKRQSVAFWCNPISGHATLYWYQQILGQGPKLLIQFQNNGVVDDSQLPKDRFSAERLKGVDSTLKIQPAKLEDSAVYLCASSIRDRERTSYNEQFFGPGTRLTVL.

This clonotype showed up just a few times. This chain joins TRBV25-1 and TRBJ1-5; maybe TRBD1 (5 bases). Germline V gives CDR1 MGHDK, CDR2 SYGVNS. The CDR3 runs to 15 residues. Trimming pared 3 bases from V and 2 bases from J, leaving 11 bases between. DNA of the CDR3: TGTGCCAGCAGTGAGGGACGGTGGGGCAATCAGCCCCAGCATTTT. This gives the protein CASSEGRWGNQPQHF.

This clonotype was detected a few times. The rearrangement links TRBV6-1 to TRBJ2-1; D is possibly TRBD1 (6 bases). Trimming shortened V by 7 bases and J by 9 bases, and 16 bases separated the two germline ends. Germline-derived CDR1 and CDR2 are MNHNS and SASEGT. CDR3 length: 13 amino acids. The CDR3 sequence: CASKTRLGGEQFF. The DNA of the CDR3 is TGTGCCAGCAAAACTCGCTTAGGGGGTGAGCAGTTCTTC.

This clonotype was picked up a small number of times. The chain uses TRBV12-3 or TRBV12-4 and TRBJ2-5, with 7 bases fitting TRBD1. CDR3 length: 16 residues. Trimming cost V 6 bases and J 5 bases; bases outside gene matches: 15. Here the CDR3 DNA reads TGTGCCAGCAGCCTACAGGGGACCTTGGAGGCGGAGACCCAGTACTTC. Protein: CASSLQGTLEAETQYF.

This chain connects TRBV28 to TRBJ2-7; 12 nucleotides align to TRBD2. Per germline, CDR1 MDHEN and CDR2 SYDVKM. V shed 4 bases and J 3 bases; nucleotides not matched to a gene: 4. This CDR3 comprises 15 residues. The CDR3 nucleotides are TGTGCCAGCAGTTCTAGCGGGAGGGTGTTCTACGAGCAGTACTTC. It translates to CASSSSGRVFYEQYF.

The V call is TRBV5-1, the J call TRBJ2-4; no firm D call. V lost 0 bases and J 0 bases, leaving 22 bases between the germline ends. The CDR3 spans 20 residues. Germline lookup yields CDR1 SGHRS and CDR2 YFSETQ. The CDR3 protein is CASSLGVQMNSPLAKNIQYF. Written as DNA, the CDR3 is TGCGCCAGCAGCTTGGGAGTTCAGATGAATTCACCACTAGCCAAAAACATTCAGTACTTC.

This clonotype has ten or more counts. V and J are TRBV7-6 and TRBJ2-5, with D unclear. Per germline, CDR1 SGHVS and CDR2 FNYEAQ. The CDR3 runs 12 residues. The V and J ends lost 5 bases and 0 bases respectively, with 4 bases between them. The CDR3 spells CASSRYQETQYF. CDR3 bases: TGTGCCAGCAGCCGGTACCAAGAGACCCAGTACTTC.

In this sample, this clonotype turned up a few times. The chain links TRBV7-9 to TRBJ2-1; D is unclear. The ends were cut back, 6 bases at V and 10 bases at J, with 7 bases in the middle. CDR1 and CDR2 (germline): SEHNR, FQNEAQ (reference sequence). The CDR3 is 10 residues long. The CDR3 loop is CASSIQEQFF. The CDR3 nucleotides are TGTGCCAGCAGTATCCAGGAGCAGTTCTTC. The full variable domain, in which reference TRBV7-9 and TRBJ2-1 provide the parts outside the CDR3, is DTGVSQNPRHKITKRGQNVTFRCDPISEHNRLYWYRQTLGQGPEFLTYFQNEAQLEKSRLLSDRFSAERPKGSFSTLEIQRTEQGDSAMYLCASSIQEQFFGPGTRLTVL.

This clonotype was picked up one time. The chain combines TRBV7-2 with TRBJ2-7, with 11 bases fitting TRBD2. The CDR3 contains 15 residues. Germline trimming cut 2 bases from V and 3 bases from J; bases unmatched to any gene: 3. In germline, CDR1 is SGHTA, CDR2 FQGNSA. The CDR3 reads CASSLYGTSGYEQYF. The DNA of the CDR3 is TGTGCCAGCAGCTTATATGGGACTAGCGGCTACGAGCAGTACTTC.

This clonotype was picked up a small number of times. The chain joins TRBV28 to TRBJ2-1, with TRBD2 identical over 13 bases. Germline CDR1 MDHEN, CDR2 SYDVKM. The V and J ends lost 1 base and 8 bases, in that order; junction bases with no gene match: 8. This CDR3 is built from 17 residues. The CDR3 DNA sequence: TGTGCCAGCAGTTTATTAACTAGCGGGAGGGCCCATGATGAGCAGTTCTTC. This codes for CASSLLTSGRAHDEQFF. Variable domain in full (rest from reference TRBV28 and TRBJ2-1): DVKVTQSSRYLVKRTGEKVFLECVQDMDHENMFWYRQDPGLGLRLIYFSYDVKMKEKGDIPEGYSVSREKKERFSLILESASTNQTSMYLCASSLLTSGRAHDEQFFGPGTRLTVL.

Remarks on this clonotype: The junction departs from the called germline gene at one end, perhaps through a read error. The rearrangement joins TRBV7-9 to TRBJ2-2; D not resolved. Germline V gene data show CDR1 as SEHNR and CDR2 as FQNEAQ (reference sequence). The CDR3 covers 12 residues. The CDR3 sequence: CATSFGAGELFF. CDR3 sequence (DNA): TGTGCCACCAGCTTTGGGGCCGGGGAGCTGTTTTTT.

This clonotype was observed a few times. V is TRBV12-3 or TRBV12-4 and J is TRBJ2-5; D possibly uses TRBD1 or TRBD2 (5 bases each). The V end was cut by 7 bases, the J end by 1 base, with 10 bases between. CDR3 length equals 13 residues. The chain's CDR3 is CASTGTIQETQYF. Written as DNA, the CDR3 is TGTGCCAGCACGGGGACCATCCAAGAGACCCAGTACTTC.

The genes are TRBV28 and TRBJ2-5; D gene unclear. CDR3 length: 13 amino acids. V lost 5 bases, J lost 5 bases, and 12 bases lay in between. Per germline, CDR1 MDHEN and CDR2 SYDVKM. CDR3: CASSTNPGETQYF. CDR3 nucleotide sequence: TGTGCCAGCAGTACCAACCCCGGGGAGACCCAGTACTTC.

CDR3: CASSLEAVLFSGANVLTF. The CDR3 nucleotides are TGTGCCAGCAGCTTAGAGGCAGTCCTCTTCTCTGGGGCCAACGTCCTGACTTTC. The genes are TRBV11-2 and TRBJ2-6; no clear D gene. The CDR3 is made up of 18 amino acids. Germline loops: CDR1 SGHAT, CDR2 FQNNGV. Trimming pared 0 bases from V and 0 bases from J, leaving 12 bases between.

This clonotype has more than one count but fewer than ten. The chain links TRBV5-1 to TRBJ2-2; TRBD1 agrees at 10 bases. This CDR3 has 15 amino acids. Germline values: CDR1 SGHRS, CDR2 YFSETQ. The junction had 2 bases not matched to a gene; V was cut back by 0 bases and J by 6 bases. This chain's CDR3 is CASSLGDRGPGELFF. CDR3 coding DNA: TGCGCCAGCAGCTTGGGGGACAGGGGCCCCGGGGAGCTGTTTTTT. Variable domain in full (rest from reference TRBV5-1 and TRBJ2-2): KAGVTQTPRYLIKTRGQQVTLSCSPISGHRSVSWYQQTPGQGLQFLFEYFSETQRNKGNFPGRFSGRQFSNSRSEMNVSTLELGDSALYLCASSLGDRGPGELFFGEGSRLTVL.

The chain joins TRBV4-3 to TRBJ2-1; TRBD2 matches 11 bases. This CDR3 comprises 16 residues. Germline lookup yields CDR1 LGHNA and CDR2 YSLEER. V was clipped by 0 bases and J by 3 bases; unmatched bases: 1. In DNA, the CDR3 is TGCGCCAGCAGCCAAGACGGGACTAGCGGCTACAATGAGCAGTTCTTC. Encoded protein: CASSQDGTSGYNEQFF.

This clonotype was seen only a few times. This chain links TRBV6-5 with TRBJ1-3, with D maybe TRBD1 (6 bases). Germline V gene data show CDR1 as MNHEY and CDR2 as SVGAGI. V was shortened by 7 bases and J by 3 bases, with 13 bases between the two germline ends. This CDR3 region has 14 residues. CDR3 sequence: CASITGFNGNTIYF. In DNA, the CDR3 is TGTGCCAGCATAACAGGGTTTAATGGAAACACCATATATTTT.